In its sample, the clone carrying this TCR beta chain was seen many times. Described time point: after trial treatment. Treatment specified: LDRT plus nivolumab, ipilimumab, low-dose cyclophosphamide and aspirin (RACIN trial). Treatment of the donors consisted of nivolumab and ipilimumab (plus aspirin, low-dose cyclophosphamide and low-dose radiotherapy). Eligible patients had advanced solid tumors lacking tumor-infiltrating lymphocytes. The CDR3 totals 14 residues. With 4 bases removed from V and 2 bases from J, the gap between germline ends came to 11 bases. CDR1 is DFQATT and CDR2 is SNEGSKA in the germline V gene (reference sequence). TRAV- and TRBV-specific primers primed first-strand cDNA, covering alpha and beta chains. The authors ran 15 to 20 PCR cycles to amplify TCRs with a constant-region primer and V-primer adapter. MiXCR was run by TCRdb on the reads, yielding one entry per CDR3 protein. The sample consists of 35,000 to 50,000 distinct CDR3 sequences, around 25% of them appearing once.

The data were obtained in a study of low-dose radiotherapy and immunotherapy resistance in tumors. Turning to the study itself: Every 2 weeks, cohort 1 got 0.5 Gy, reaching 6.5 Gy to the planning target volume. The study administered intravenous cyclophosphamide at 200 mg/m2 every two weeks, one day ahead of radiation and immunotherapy.

The source material was PBMCs, sampled after low-dose radiotherapy plus immunotherapy. This chain links TRBV20-1 with TRBJ2-2, with a possible D match to TRBD1 (5 bases). The receptor's source is a male donor with prostate cancer. The CDR3 here is CSAMDTRNTGELFF. For the CDR3, the DNA is TGCAGTGCTATGGACACTCGAAACACCGGGGAGCTGTTTTTT.